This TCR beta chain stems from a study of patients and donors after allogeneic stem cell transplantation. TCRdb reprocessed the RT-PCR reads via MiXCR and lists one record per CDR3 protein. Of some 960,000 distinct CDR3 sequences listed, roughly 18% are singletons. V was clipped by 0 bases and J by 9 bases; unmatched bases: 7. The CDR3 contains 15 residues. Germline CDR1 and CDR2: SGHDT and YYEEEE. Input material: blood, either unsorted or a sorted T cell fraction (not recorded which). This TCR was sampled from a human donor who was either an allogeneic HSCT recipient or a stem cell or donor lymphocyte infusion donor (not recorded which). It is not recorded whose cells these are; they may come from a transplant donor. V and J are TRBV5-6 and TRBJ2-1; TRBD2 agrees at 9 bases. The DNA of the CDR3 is TGTGCCAGCAGCTTGGTAGTAGCGGGAGTGAGTGAGCAGTTCTTC. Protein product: CASSLVVAGVSEQFF.